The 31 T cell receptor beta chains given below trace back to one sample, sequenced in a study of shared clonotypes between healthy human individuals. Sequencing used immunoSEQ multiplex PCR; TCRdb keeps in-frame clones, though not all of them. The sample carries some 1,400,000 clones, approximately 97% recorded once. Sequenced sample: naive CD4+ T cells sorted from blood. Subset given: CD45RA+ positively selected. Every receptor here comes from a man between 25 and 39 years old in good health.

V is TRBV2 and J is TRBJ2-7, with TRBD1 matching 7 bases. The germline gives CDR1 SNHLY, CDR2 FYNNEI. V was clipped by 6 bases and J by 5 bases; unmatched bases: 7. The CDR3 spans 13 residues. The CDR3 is CASRFYRGDEQYF. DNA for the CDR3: TGTGCCAGCAGATTTTACAGGGGAGACGAGCAGTACTTC.

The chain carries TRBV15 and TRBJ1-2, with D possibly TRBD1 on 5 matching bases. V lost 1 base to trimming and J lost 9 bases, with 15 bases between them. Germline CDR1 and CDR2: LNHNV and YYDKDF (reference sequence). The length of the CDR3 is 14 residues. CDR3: CATSRVTDRGSYTF. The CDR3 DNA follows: TGTGCCACCAGCAGAGTTACAGACCGGGGGAGCTACACCTTC.

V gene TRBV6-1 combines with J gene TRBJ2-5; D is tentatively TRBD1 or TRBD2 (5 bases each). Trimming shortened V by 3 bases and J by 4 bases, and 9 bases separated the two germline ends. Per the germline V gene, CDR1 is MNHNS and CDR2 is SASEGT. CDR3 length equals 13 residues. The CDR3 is CASSEGVGETQYF. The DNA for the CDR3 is TGTGCCAGCAGTGAGGGGGTTGGAGAGACCCAGTACTTC.

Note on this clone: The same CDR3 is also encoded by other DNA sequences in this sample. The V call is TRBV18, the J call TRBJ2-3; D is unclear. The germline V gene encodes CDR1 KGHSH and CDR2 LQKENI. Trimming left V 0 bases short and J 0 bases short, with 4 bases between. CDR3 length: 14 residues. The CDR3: CASSPPGSTDTQYF. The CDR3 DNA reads TGTGCCAGCTCACCACCAGGGAGCACAGATACGCAGTATTTT.

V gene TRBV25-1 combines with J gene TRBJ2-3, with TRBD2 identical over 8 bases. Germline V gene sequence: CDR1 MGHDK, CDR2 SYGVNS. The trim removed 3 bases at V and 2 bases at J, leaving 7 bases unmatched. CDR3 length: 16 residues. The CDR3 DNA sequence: TGTGCCAGCAGTGAGGTTGCGGGAGGTACCACAGATACGCAGTATTTT. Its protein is CASSEVAGGTTDTQYF.

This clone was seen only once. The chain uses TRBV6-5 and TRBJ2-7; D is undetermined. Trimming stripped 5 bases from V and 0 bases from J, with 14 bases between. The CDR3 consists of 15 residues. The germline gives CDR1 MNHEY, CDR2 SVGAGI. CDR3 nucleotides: TGTGCCAGCAGTCCCCTAGGTGTGGGCTCCTACGAGCAGTACTTC. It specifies CASSPLGVGSYEQYF.

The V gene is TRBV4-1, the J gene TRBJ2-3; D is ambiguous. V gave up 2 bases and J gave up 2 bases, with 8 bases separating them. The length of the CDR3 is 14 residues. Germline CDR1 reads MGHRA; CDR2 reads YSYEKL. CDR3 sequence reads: CASSQSPHTDTQYF. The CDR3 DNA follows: TGCGCCAGCAGCCAAAGCCCACACACAGATACGCAGTATTTT.

The CDR3 region has the DNA TGTGCCAGCAGCCAAGTTGACAGGAGAAGGGACGAGCAGTACTTC. It yields the protein CASSQVDRRRDEQYF. V gene TRBV14 combines with J gene TRBJ2-7; a possible D gene is TRBD1 (6 bases). Trimming removed 1 base at V and 5 bases at J, with 15 bases between. The CDR3 covers 15 residues. Germline CDR1 reads SGHDN; CDR2 reads FVKESK.

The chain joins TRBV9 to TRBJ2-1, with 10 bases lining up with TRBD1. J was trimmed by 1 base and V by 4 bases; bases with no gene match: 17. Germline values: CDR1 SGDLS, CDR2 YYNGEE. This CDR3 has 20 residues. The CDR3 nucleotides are TGTGCCAGCAGCCCCCGGGACAGGGGAATGGCGGGATCTTCCTACAATGAGCAGTTCTTC. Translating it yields CASSPRDRGMAGSSYNEQFF.

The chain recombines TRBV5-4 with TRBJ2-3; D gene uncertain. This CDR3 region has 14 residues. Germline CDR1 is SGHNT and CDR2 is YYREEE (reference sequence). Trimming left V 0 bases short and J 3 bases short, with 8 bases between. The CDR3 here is CASSLEPATDTQYF. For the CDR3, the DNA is TGTGCCAGCAGCTTGGAACCCGCGACAGATACGCAGTATTTT.

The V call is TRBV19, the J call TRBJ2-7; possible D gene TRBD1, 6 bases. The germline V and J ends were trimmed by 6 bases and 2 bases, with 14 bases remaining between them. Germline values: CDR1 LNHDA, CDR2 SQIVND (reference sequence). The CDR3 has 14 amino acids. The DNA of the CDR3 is TGTGCCAGTAGGCCCGGGACAAGTACCTACGAGCAGTACTTC. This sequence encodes CASRPGTSTYEQYF.

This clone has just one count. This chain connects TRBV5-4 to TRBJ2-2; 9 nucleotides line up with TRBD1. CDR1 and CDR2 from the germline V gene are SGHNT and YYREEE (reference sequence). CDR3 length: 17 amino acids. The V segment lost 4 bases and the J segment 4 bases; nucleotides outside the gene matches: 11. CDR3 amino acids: CASSRPGQGSGTGELFF. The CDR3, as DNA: TGTGCCAGCAGCAGACCGGGACAGGGCTCCGGCACCGGGGAGCTGTTTTTT. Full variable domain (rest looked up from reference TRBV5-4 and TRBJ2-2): ETGVTQSPTHLIKTRGQQVTLRCSSQSGHNTVSWYQQALGQGPQFIFQYYREEENGRGNFPPRFSGLQFPNYSSELNVNALELDDSALYLCASSRPGQGSGTGELFFGEGSRLTVL.

The CDR3 DNA is TGTGCCACCAGCAGAGTCCCTTTAGAGCAGTTCTTC. Amino acid sequence: CATSRVPLEQFF. This chain connects TRBV15 to TRBJ2-1; D is uncertain. Germline lookup yields CDR1 LNHNV and CDR2 YYDKDF (reference sequence). V lost 1 base to trimming and J lost 10 bases, with 8 bases between them. The CDR3 has 12 amino acids.

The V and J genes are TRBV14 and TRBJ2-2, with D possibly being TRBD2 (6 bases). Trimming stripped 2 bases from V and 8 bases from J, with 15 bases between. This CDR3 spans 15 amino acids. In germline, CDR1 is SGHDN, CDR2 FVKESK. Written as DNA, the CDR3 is TGTGCCAGCAGCCAACTCGGACCGGGGGTAGGGGAGCTGTTTTTT. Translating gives CASSQLGPGVGELFF.

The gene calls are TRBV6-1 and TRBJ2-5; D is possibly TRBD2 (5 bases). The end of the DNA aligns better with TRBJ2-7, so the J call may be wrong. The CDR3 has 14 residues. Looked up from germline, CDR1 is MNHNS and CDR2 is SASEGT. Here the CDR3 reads CASRATNVGYEQYF. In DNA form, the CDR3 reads TGTGCCAGCAGAGCGACTAACGTTGGGTACGAGCAGTACTTC.

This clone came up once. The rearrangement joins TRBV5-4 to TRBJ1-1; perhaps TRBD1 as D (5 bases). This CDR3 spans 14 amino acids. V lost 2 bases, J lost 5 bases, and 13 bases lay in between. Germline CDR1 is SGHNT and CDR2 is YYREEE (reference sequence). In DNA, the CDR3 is TGTGCCAGCAGCTTACTGGGGAGGGGAACTGAAGCTTTCTTT. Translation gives CASSLLGRGTEAFF.

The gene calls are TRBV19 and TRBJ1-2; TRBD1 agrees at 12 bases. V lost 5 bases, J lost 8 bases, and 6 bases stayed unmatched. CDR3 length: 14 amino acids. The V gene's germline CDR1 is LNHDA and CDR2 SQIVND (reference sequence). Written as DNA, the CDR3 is TGTGCCAGTAGTGCACGCGGGACAGGGGGCGGCTACACCTTC. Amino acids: CASSARGTGGGYTF.

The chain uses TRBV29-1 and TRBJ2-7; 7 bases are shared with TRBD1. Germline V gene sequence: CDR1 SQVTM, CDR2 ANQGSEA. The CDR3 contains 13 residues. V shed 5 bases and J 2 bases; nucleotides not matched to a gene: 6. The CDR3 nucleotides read TGCAGCGTTTCGGACAGGAACACCTACGAGCAGTACTTC. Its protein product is CSVSDRNTYEQYF.

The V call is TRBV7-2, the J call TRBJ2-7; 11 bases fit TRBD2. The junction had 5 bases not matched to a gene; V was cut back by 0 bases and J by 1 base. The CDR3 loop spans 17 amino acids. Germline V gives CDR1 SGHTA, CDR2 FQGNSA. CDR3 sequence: CASSLALTSGVSYEQYF. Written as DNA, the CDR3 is TGTGCCAGCAGCTTAGCTTTGACTAGCGGGGTTTCCTACGAGCAGTACTTC.

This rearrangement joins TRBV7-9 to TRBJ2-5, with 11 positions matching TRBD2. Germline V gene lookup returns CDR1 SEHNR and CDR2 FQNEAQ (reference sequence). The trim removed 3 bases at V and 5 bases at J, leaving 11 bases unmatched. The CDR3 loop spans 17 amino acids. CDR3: CASSLGGLAVPRETQYF. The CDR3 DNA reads TGTGCCAGCAGCTTGGGGGGACTAGCGGTCCCTAGGGAGACCCAGTACTTC.

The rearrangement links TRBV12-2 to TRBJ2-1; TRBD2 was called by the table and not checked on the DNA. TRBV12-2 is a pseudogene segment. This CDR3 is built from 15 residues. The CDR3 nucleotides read TGTGCAAGTTCCCCCCCTAGCGGGAGGTACAATGAGCAGTTCTTC. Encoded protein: CASSPPSGRYNEQFF.

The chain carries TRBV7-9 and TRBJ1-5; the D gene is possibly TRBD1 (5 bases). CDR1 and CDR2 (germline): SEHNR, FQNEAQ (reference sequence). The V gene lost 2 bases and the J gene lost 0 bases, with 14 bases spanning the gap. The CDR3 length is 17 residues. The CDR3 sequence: CASSLNLGAYSNQPQHF. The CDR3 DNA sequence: TGTGCCAGCAGCTTAAATTTAGGGGCGTATAGCAATCAGCCCCAGCATTTT.

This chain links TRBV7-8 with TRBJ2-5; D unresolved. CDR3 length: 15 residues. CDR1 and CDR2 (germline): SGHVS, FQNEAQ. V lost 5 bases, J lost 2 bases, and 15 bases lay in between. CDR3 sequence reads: CASSTTRARQETQYF. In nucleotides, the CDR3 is TGTGCCAGCAGCACAACCCGGGCGCGTCAAGAGACCCAGTACTTC.

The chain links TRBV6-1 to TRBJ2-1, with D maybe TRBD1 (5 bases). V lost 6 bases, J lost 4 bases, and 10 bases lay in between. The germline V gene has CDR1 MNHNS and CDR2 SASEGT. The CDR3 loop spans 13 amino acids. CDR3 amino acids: CASSLTAYNEQFF. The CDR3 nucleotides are TGTGCCAGCAGCCTGACAGCTTACAATGAGCAGTTCTTC.

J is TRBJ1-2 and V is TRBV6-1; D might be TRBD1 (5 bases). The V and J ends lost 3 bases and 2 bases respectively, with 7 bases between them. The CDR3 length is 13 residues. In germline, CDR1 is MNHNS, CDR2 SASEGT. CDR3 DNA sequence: TGTGCCAGCAGTGAGGAGGGGAACTATGGCTACACCTTC. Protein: CASSEEGNYGYTF.

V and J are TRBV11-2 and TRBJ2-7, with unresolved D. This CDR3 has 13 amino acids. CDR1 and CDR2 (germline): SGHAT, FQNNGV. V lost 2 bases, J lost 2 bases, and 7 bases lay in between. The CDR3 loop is CASSLNGPYEQYF. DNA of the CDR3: TGTGCCAGCAGCTTAAATGGACCCTACGAGCAGTACTTC. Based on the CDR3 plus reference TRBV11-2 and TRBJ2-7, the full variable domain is EAGVAQSPRYKIIEKRQSVAFWCNPISGHATLYWYQQILGQGPKLLIQFQNNGVVDDSQLPKDRFSAERLKGVDSTLKIQPAKLEDSAVYLCASSLNGPYEQYFGPGTRLTVT.

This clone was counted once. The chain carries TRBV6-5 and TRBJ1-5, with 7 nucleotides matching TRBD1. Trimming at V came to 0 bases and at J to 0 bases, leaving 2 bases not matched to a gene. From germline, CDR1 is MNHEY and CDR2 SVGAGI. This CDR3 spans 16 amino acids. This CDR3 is CASSYSGQNSNQPQHF. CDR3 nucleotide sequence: TGTGCCAGCAGTTACTCGGGACAGAATAGCAATCAGCCCCAGCATTTT.

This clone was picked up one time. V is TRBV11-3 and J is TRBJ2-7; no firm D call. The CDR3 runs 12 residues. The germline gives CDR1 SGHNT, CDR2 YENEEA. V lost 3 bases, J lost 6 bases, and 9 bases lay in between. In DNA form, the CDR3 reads TGTGCCAGCAGCTTTAGGGCTGGCGAGCAGTACTTC. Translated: CASSFRAGEQYF.

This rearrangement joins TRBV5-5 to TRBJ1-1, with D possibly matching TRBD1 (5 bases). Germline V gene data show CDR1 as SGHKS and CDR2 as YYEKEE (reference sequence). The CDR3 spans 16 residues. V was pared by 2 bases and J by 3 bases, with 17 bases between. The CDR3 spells CASSLLGWGLDTEAFF. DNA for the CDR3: TGTGCCAGCAGCTTATTAGGATGGGGGTTGGACACTGAAGCTTTCTTT.

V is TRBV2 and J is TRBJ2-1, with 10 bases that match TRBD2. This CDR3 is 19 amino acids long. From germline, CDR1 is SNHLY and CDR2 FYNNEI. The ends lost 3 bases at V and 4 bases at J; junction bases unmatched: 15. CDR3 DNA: TGTGCCAGCAGTGATAGGCTAGCGGGAGTTTCCTTTTTGTACAATGAGCAGTTCTTC. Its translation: CASSDRLAGVSFLYNEQFF. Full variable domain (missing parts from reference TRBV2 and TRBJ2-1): EPEVTQTPSHQVTQMGQEVILRCVPISNHLYFYWYRQILGQKVEFLVSFYNNEISEKSEIFDDQFSVERPDGSNFTLKIRSTKLEDSAMYFCASSDRLAGVSFLYNEQFFGPGTRLTVL.

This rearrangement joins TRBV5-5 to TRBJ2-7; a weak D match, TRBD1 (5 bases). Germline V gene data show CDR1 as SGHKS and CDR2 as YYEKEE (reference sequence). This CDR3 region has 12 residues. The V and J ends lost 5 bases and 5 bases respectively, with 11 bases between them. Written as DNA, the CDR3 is TGTGCCAGCAGTTTTGGGGCCCACGAGCAGTACTTC. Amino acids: CASSFGAHEQYF.